This passage covers 16 T cell receptor beta chains from one sample sequenced in a study of cytomegalovirus exposure and HLA in healthy donors. Sequenced by immunoSEQ multiplex PCR; TCRdb stores in-frame clones only, minus some. The sample records approximately 160,000 clones, 65% to 90% being singletons. Source material: PBMCs. The receptors come from a woman aged 18-29 years in good health and CMV-seronegative.

The rearrangement links TRBV10-3 to TRBJ2-7, with a possible D match to TRBD1 (5 bases). CDR1 is ENHRY and CDR2 is SYGVKD in the germline V gene. The germline V and J ends were trimmed by 6 bases and 2 bases, with 14 bases remaining between them. The CDR3 runs to 14 residues. CDR3 in amino acids: CAIRGLTEPYEQYF. CDR3 nucleotides: TGTGCCATCAGGGGGTTGACAGAGCCCTACGAGCAGTACTTC.

The chain is built from TRBV27 and TRBJ2-3; D might be TRBD1 (6 bases). V lost 3 bases and J lost 5, with 18 bases in between. The CDR3 runs 16 residues. Germline V gene lookup returns CDR1 MNHEY and CDR2 SMNVEV (reference sequence). CDR3 sequence (DNA): TGTGCCAGCAGTTTCCGGCGTCAGGGGATTCGAGATACGCAGTATTTT. Translating gives CASSFRRQGIRDTQYF.

V gene TRBV29-1 combines with J gene TRBJ1-1; 10 positions match TRBD1. This CDR3 contains 16 residues. Germline CDR1 reads SQVTM; CDR2 reads ANQGSEA. The trim removed 5 bases at V and 5 bases at J, leaving 14 bases unmatched. Written as DNA, the CDR3 is TGCAGCGTTCGACAGGGGGCCTATTCGTTGGGGACTGAAGCTTTCTTT. This codes for CSVRQGAYSLGTEAFF.

V is TRBV6-4 and J is TRBJ2-3, with TRBD2 matching 8 bases. The CDR3 has 15 amino acids. Looked up from germline, CDR1 is MRHNA and CDR2 is SNTAGT. Germline trimming cut 0 bases from V and 4 bases from J; bases unmatched to any gene: 3. CDR3 region: CASSDSRGAPDTQYF. CDR3 in DNA: TGTGCCAGCAGTGACTCGCGGGGGGCCCCAGATACGCAGTATTTT.

The chain uses TRBV13 and TRBJ1-4, with D tentatively TRBD1 (5 bases). Trimming stripped 5 bases from V and 0 bases from J, with 13 bases between. The CDR3 loop spans 16 amino acids. Germline-derived CDR1 and CDR2 are PRHDT and FYEKMQ (reference sequence). CDR3 protein: CASSPTGGATNEKLFF. The DNA of the CDR3 is TGTGCCAGCAGCCCCACGGGGGGGGCAACTAATGAAAAACTGTTTTTT.

The rearrangement links TRBV29-1 to TRBJ1-2; D is perhaps TRBD1 (5 bases). Germline CDR1 and CDR2: SQVTM and ANQGSEA. V was shortened by 6 bases and J by 0 bases, with 32 bases between the two germline ends. This CDR3 has 20 residues. For the CDR3, the DNA is TGCAGCGTGACCCATTGGGGCGCGGGAGGGACCGGACGAGCTAACTATGGCTACACCTTC. It specifies CSVTHWGAGGTGRANYGYTF. The full variable domain, in which reference TRBV29-1 and TRBJ1-2 provide the parts outside the CDR3, is SAVISQKPSRDICQRGTSLTIQCQVDSQVTMMFWYRQQPGQSLTLIATANQGSEATYESGFVIDKFPISRPNLTFSTLTVSNMSPEDSSIYLCSVTHWGAGGTGRANYGYTFGSGTRLTVV.

The gene calls are TRBV11-2 and TRBJ2-7; the D gene is possibly TRBD1 (6 bases). V lost 0 bases, J lost 3 bases, and 9 bases lay in between. This CDR3 region has 14 residues. CDR1 and CDR2 (germline): SGHAT, FQNNGV. The CDR3 here is CASSLDTGIYEQYF. CDR3 DNA: TGTGCCAGCAGCTTAGATACAGGGATCTACGAGCAGTACTTC.

The rearrangement links TRBV5-1 to TRBJ2-3, with D tentatively TRBD2 (6 bases). The CDR3 sequence is 13 residues long. The V and J ends lost 4 bases and 3 bases respectively, with 9 bases between them. Germline V gene data show CDR1 as SGHRS and CDR2 as YFSETQ. The CDR3 loop is CASSRSGTDTQYF. CDR3 DNA: TGCGCCAGCAGCCGTAGCGGTACAGATACGCAGTATTTT. The full variable domain, completed using reference TRBV5-1 and TRBJ2-3, is KAGVTQTPRYLIKTRGQQVTLSCSPISGHRSVSWYQQTPGQGLQFLFEYFSETQRNKGNFPGRFSGRQFSNSRSEMNVSTLELGDSALYLCASSRSGTDTQYFGPGTRLTVL.

The J gene is TRBJ2-5, the V gene TRBV6-6, with D unresolved. The CDR3 is made up of 15 amino acids. V lost 0 bases to trimming and J lost 4 bases, with 12 bases between them. Germline loops: CDR1 MNHNY, CDR2 SVGAGI (reference sequence). The DNA of the CDR3 is TGTGCCAGCAGTTACTCTGCTAATCCGGGAGAGACCCAGTACTTC. As protein: CASSYSANPGETQYF.

V and J are TRBV5-5 and TRBJ2-6; maybe TRBD1 (5 bases). This CDR3 region has 15 residues. Germline CDR1 SGHKS, CDR2 YYEKEE (reference sequence). Trimming shortened V by 5 bases and J by 4 bases, and 13 bases separated the two germline ends. CDR3 DNA sequence: TGTGCCAGCAGTCTACCAGGGTCAGGGGCCAACGTCCTGACTTTC. Its translation: CASSLPGSGANVLTF.

The chain has TRBV5-4 and TRBJ2-2; maybe TRBD2 (5 bases). V gave up 3 bases and J gave up 0 bases, with 9 bases separating them. CDR1 is SGHNT and CDR2 is YYREEE in the germline V gene (reference sequence). This CDR3 is built from 15 residues. CDR3 nucleotides: TGTGCCAGCAGCTCGGGGAGTACGAACACCGGGGAGCTGTTTTTT. It is translated as CASSSGSTNTGELFF.

V usage is TRBV7-9 and J usage is TRBJ1-1, with D tentatively TRBD1 (5 bases). Trimming removed 6 bases from V and 0 bases from J, with 11 bases in between. The germline V gene has CDR1 SEHNR and CDR2 FQNEAQ (reference sequence). The CDR3 totals 14 residues. The CDR3: CASSERTLNTEAFF. CDR3 in DNA: TGTGCCAGCAGTGAACGGACATTGAACACTGAAGCTTTCTTT.

This chain joins TRBV20-1 and TRBJ2-5; D gene unclear. V dropped 5 bases and J dropped 5 bases, with 9 bases sitting between them. Germline-derived CDR1 and CDR2 are DFQATT and SNEGSKA (reference sequence). The CDR3 runs 11 residues. In DNA form, the CDR3 reads TGCAGTGCTTCCAGAGCGGAGACCCAGTACTTC. Translated, it gives CSASRAETQYF.

This chain connects TRBV27 to TRBJ2-1; D is possibly TRBD2 (5 bases). This CDR3 is built from 16 residues. CDR1 and CDR2 (germline): MNHEY, SMNVEV (reference sequence). Deletions cut 6 bases from V and 4 bases from J, with 19 bases between. CDR3 region: CASSPSRPTGYNEQFF. The CDR3, as DNA: TGTGCCAGCAGCCCCAGCCGGCCCACGGGGTACAATGAGCAGTTCTTC.

This clone came up once. The genes are TRBV7-8 and TRBJ1-1; D is uncertain. The germline V gene encodes CDR1 SGHVS and CDR2 FQNEAQ. Trimming shortened V by 0 bases and J by 1 base, and 6 bases separated the two germline ends. There are 14 residues in the CDR3. In DNA form, the CDR3 reads TGTGCCAGCAGCTTAGCGGAGGGGAACACTGAAGCTTTCTTT. Protein sequence: CASSLAEGNTEAFF. Together with reference TRBV7-8 and TRBJ1-1, the CDR3 gives the full variable domain: GAGVSQSPRYKVAKRGQDVALRCDPISGHVSLFWYQQALGQGPEFLTYFQNEAQLDKSGLPSDRFFAERPEGSVSTLKIQRTQQEDSAVYLCASSLAEGNTEAFFGQGTRLTVV.

This chain uses TRBV7-6 with TRBJ2-3, with TRBD2 matching 11 bases. The junction had 9 bases not matched to a gene; V was cut back by 1 base and J by 6 bases. Germline V gene lookup returns CDR1 SGHVS and CDR2 FNYEAQ. The CDR3 is made up of 17 amino acids. The chain's CDR3 is CASSLETSGGAEDTQYF. The CDR3 bases are TGTGCCAGCAGCTTAGAAACTAGCGGGGGAGCCGAGGATACGCAGTATTTT.